The T cell receptor beta chain described here comes from a study of long-term antiretroviral therapy in people with HIV. General observations from the study: Sampling of blood ran from the mid-2000s to the late 2010s, and older ART regimens were possibly in use. Post-treatment diversity went higher with ART but stayed below transplant donor controls. Clones expanded before ART dominated the repertoire at all time points.

As to this clone: Its antigen is undetermined.

Version v3.0 of the immunoSEQ assay was performed at survey level. For each individual sample, sequencing targeted about 40,000-55,000 T-cell genomes. Data came from immunoSEQ multiplex PCR; TCRdb stores just in-frame clones and leaves some out. The data show under 45,000 clones, around 83% seen once. This CDR3 is built from 18 residues. The germline CDR1 and CDR2 sequences are SGHDN and FVKESK. V was pared by 3 bases and J by 6 bases, with 16 bases of the junction left unmatched. This material consisted of unsorted PBMCs, taken just over 2.7 years before starting antiretroviral therapy. V gene TRBV14 combines with J gene TRBJ1-4; 7 positions match TRBD1. This TCR derives from a woman younger than 45 with HIV. CDR3 region: CASSQSGTEVIRHEKLFF. The CDR3 DNA sequence: TGTGCCAGCAGCCAGTCCGGGACAGAGGTTATTAGGCATGAAAAACTGTTTTTT. Combining the CDR3 with reference TRBV14 and TRBJ1-4 gives the whole variable domain EAGVTQFPSHSVIEKGQTVTLRCDPISGHDNLYWYRRVMGKEIKFLLHFVKESKQDESGMPNNRFLAERTGGTYSTLKVQPAELEDSGVYFCASSQSGTEVIRHEKLFFGSGTQLSVL.